Shown below are 9 T cell receptor beta chains from a single sample sequenced in a study of cytomegalovirus exposure and HLA in healthy donors. PCR amplification relied on 60 Vbeta primers (plus 13 Jbeta primers). Libraries were prepared by immunoSEQ multiplex PCR; TCRdb keeps only in-frame clonotypes and omits some of them. The sample has around 140,000 clones; about 70% are singletons. Sample: PBMCs. The receptor set was obtained from a woman aged 35 to 49 in good health and CMV-seronegative.

With regard to this clone: Other DNA sequences from this sample encode an identical CDR3 as well. This chain links TRBV2 with TRBJ2-5, with D unclear. Trimming pared 6 bases from V and 3 bases from J, leaving 5 bases between. CDR3 size: 11 residues. Germline CDR1 SNHLY, CDR2 FYNNEI. The CDR3 DNA is TGTGCCAGCAGCGCGGAAGAGACCCAGTACTTC. Encoded protein: CASSAEETQYF.

The chain has TRBV27 and TRBJ2-3; a possible D gene is TRBD1 (6 bases). CDR1 and CDR2 (germline): MNHEY, SMNVEV (reference sequence). V dropped 2 bases and J dropped 4 bases, with 16 bases sitting between them. The CDR3 sequence is 16 residues long. The CDR3 DNA reads TGTGCCAGCAGTTTAGTGGACCAGGGGCGTCCAGATACGCAGTATTTT. This translates into CASSLVDQGRPDTQYF.

CDR3 sequence (DNA): TGTGCCAGCAGTTTATCCGAGACAGGGGGCGAAAAACTGTTTTTT. Its translation is CASSLSETGGEKLFF. The V and J genes are TRBV27 and TRBJ1-4, with 10 bases lining up with TRBD1. With 0 bases clipped from V and 8 bases from J, the junction kept 3 bases outside the gene matches. Germline values: CDR1 MNHEY, CDR2 SMNVEV (reference sequence). CDR3 length: 15 amino acids.

The table lists this clone with a few counts. The rearrangement links TRBV30 to TRBJ2-1; D is uncertain. CDR3 length: 14 amino acids. V was shortened by 0 bases and J by 8 bases, with 14 bases between the two germline ends. Germline assignment: CDR1 GTSNPN and CDR2 SVGIG (reference sequence). CDR3 sequence reads: CAWSVLPGRDEQFF. The CDR3 region has the DNA TGTGCCTGGAGTGTACTACCCGGCCGGGATGAGCAGTTCTTC.

The chain couples TRBV19 to TRBJ1-1; D might be TRBD1 (5 bases). V was trimmed by 3 bases and J by 8 bases, leaving 22 bases between them. This CDR3 contains 16 residues. Looked up from germline, CDR1 is LNHDA and CDR2 is SQIVND (reference sequence). The CDR3, as DNA: TGTGCCAGTAGTATGCCTCAACCAGGGCCAGGTCTGGAAGCTTTCTTT. This sequence encodes CASSMPQPGPGLEAFF.

The rearrangement uses TRBV18 and TRBJ1-1; tentative D call: TRBD1 (5 bases). CDR3 length equals 15 residues. The V end was cut by 2 bases, the J end by 1 base, with 11 bases between. CDR1 and CDR2 (germline): KGHSH, LQKENI. CDR3 loop: CASSPLGQTNTEAFF. CDR3 coding DNA: TGTGCCAGCTCACCATTAGGACAAACGAACACTGAAGCTTTCTTT.

The rearrangement links TRBV30 to TRBJ2-4, with a possible D match to TRBD2 (6 bases). Trimming left V 0 bases short and J 2 bases short, with 14 bases between. The CDR3 spans 16 residues. CDR1 and CDR2 (germline): GTSNPN, SVGIG (reference sequence). The CDR3: CAWSVGRGGTKNIQYF. The CDR3 nucleotides read TGTGCCTGGAGTGTAGGAAGAGGCGGGACCAAAAACATTCAGTACTTC.

The sample holds a few counts of this clone. V and J are TRBV4-2 and TRBJ2-2; D is undetermined. There are 14 residues in the CDR3. Germline V lookup: CDR1 LGHNA, CDR2 YNFKEQ. V was clipped by 2 bases and J by 2 bases, with 6 bases between them. In DNA form, the CDR3 reads TGTGCCAGCAGCCAATTGACAAACACCGGGGAGCTGTTTTTT. It codes for CASSQLTNTGELFF.

The sample holds a few counts of this clone. One end of the junction fails to match germline, which may point to a read error. This rearrangement joins TRBV2 to TRBJ1-1, with D maybe TRBD1 (6 bases). The CDR3 consists of 14 residues. Germline CDR1 SNHLY, CDR2 FYNNEI. In DNA form, the CDR3 reads TGTGCCAGCAGTGCCGGAACAGGGAACCCTGAAGCTTTCTTT. Protein sequence: CASSAGTGNPEAFF.